In its sample, the clone carrying this T cell receptor beta chain was seen many times. Russia was home to the donors, healthy Caucasian individuals aged about 6 to 90. Each sample provided at least 5 micrograms of extracted total RNA. The data originate from a study of blood T cells in healthy people across ages. A second PCR of roughly 7 to 11 cycles used a sample-barcoded 5' primer and a J-beta primer mix. Each cDNA molecule received a tag from a template-switch adaptor that had 12 random nucleotides. TCRdb independently ran MiXCR on the 5' RACE reads; one entry per CDR3 protein. The sample holds around 870,000 distinct CDR3 sequences, more than 25% seen once. The CDR3 is 19 residues long. The germline V gene has CDR1 SGHVS and CDR2 FQNEAQ. Unmatched junction bases numbered 16, after V lost 0 bases and J lost 7 bases.

This TCR was recovered from a woman of 80 years or more in good health. Sequences were obtained from blood. V is TRBV7-8 and J is TRBJ2-1, with TRBD2 matching 9 bases. The CDR3 DNA reads as TGTGCCAGCAGCTTAGCGAGGGAGCGGGGGGCCGGGGAAGAGAATGAGCAGTTCTTC. It encodes CASSLARERGAGEENEQFF.